Below are 3 T cell receptor beta chains sequenced from a single sample in a study of response to subunit inactivated influenza vaccine. TCRdb itself ran the RT-PCR reads through MiXCR, one entry per CDR3 protein. The data show under 200,000 distinct CDR3 sequences, less than 15% seen once. These data also formed part of another study, on T cells expressing NK-cell markers. That study adds: 5'RACE template switching with UMIs produced the TCR beta cDNA.

Sequencing used CD8+ T cells sorted from PBMCs, obtained approximately 13 days after vaccination. These receptors came from a man between 50 and 59 years old who received an inactivated influenza vaccine.

The rearrangement uses TRBV18 and TRBJ2-6; D call uncertain. From germline, CDR1 is KGHSH and CDR2 LQKENI. Trimming took off 4 bases at V and 3 bases at J, with 4 bases between the two ends. This CDR3 comprises 13 residues. The CDR3 protein is CASSRGGANVLTF. Here the CDR3 DNA reads TGTGCCAGCTCACGTGGTGGGGCCAACGTCCTGACTTTC.

This clonotype occurred a few times. This chain links TRBV9 with TRBJ2-7, with D hard to call. V gave up 0 bases and J gave up 3 bases, with 7 bases separating them. This CDR3 has 13 amino acids. Looked up from germline, CDR1 is SGDLS and CDR2 is YYNGEE. The CDR3 spells CASSVVVDYEQYF. CDR3 bases: TGTGCCAGCAGCGTAGTGGTGGACTACGAGCAGTACTTC.

The chain couples TRBV5-1 to TRBJ2-2, with 8 nucleotides matching TRBD2. The V and J ends lost 1 base and 4 bases, in that order; junction bases with no gene match: 9. This CDR3 has 17 residues. Per the germline V gene, CDR1 is SGHRS and CDR2 is YFSETQ. The CDR3 protein is CASSLYFTGGPTGELFF. The CDR3 DNA is TGCGCCAGCAGCTTGTATTTTACGGGGGGGCCCACCGGGGAGCTGTTTTTT.